This T cell receptor beta chain was documented in a study of blood T cell repertoires in COVID-19 (dated by TCRdb to about 2020). With regard to the full study: Collaborator samples came from the United States, Italy and Spain and covered acute and convalescent phases of COVID-19. The prospective study material was composed of cDNA or gDNA derived from T cells, B-cell-depleted T cells, or PBMCs. Deeply sampled blood TCRbeta repertoires from subjects exposed to, actively infected with, or recovered from COVID-19 were included in the dataset. The repertoires were made available in a free public database intended to serve as a resource for research on the immune response to SARS-CoV-2. The samples were drawn from two sources: the first 160 participants of the ongoing ImmuneRACE study, and some 1,300 subjects contributed by 6 global collaborators. The sample metadata nearly always contained a de-identified subject ID, COVID-19 status, age in years and sex. Where available, HLA class I and class II types were obtained from metadata supplied by the sample provider rather than from assay-based typing.

Regarding this clone: The antigen this receptor binds is unknown. Qualities for individual bases were not recorded, and no much larger clone is one base off.

TCRbeta CDR3 regions were amplified from genomic DNA by means of the immunoSEQ Assay, a bias-controlled multiplex PCR. As for the original processing: The number of nucleated cells in each sample was estimated from the amplification of reference gene primers within the assay. Sequence reads were collapsed and filtered to measure the absolute abundance of every unique TCRbeta CDR3 rearrangement. For each sample, productive Simpson clonality was calculated as the square root of Simpson's diversity index over productive rearrangements. The clones in this table, taken by TCRdb from immuneACCESS, are in-frame only. Not every clone is retained; where verified, under half of the shortfall comes from an unresolved V gene, and the cause of the rest is unknown. For V, J and clone size, that table is used; D and trimming come from the DNA. Here the sample has 150,000 or so clones; 80% to 90% occur a single time. Clones ranked in the top ten supply 13% of the sample.

One collaborating source in Seattle enrolled patients while the patients were actively infected and followed the patients over time throughout the course of disease. The collaborating institutions used their own protocols to collect whole blood in K2EDTA tubes. Collaborator samples were shipped for TCRbeta analysis as frozen whole blood, isolated PBMCs, or DNA extracted from either sample type. Overall results and qualifications from the work: The amount of clinical and demographic metadata varied by source and participant and was provided uncurated.

The germline V gene (reference sequence) specifies SGHNT as CDR1 and YYREEE as CDR2. From its cysteine to its phenylalanine, the CDR3 spans 15 amino acids. CDR3 DNA is the only sequence kept; it has 45 bases, read in frame from the first base. Compared with germline, V lacks 4 bases and J lacks 3 bases; bases without a gene match: 10. This receptor was obtained from a man younger than 35 with COVID-19, enrolled during active disease. Sequenced material: peripheral blood. This chain is built from TRBV5-4 and TRBJ2-7; TRBD2 aligns with 7 central bases. The nucleotide sequence reads as follows: TGTGCCAGCAGCCCCCGGGGTACGGGGGGCTACGAGCAGTACTTC. Its protein product is CASSPRGTGGYEQYF.